Listed here are 15 T cell receptor beta chains from one sample, sequenced in a study of OX40 agonist ivuxolimab in advanced cancers. TCRdb's table, derived via immunoSEQ multiplex PCR, lists solely in-frame clones and lacks some. The sample holds some 50,000 clones, 70% to 90% seen once. The source material was CD4+ or CD8+ T cells sorted from blood, sampled in a trial of the OX40 agonist ivuxolimab. Source of these receptors: an adult with an advanced solid tumor such as melanoma, head and neck, liver or kidney cancer.

The J gene is TRBJ2-3, the V gene TRBV11-3; 7 bases agree with TRBD1. Trimming took 4 bases from V and 1 from J; bases not matched to a gene: 11. The CDR3 sequence is 17 residues long. Germline assignment: CDR1 SGHNT and CDR2 YENEEA. The chain's CDR3 is CASSSRWTGLGTDTQYF. The CDR3 bases are TGTGCCAGCAGCTCACGATGGACAGGTCTCGGCACAGATACGCAGTATTTT.

The chain carries TRBV28 and TRBJ2-3; 8 nucleotides align to TRBD2. The V segment lost 8 bases and the J segment 4 bases; nucleotides outside the gene matches: 11. This CDR3 comprises 15 residues. CDR1 and CDR2 from the germline V gene are MDHEN and SYDVKM. DNA for the CDR3: TGTGCCAGCTCGTACTCGGGGGGGAGTCCAGATACGCAGTATTTT. This codes for CASSYSGGSPDTQYF.

J is TRBJ2-7 and V is TRBV10-3; D gene ambiguous. Trimming stripped 4 bases from V and 4 bases from J, with 8 bases between. This CDR3 has 12 residues. The germline gives CDR1 ENHRY, CDR2 SYGVKD. CDR3 in amino acids: CAISAQPYEQYF. DNA of the CDR3: TGTGCCATCAGTGCTCAGCCGTACGAGCAGTACTTC.

This chain connects TRBV9 to TRBJ2-5; D might be TRBD2 (6 bases). CDR1 is SGDLS and CDR2 is YYNGEE in the germline V gene. The V gene lost 4 bases and the J gene lost 2 bases, with 12 bases spanning the gap. The CDR3 loop spans 14 amino acids. CDR3 nucleotides: TGTGCCAGCAGCCCGGGGGTAATGCAAGAGACCCAGTACTTC. The encoded protein is CASSPGVMQETQYF.

V gene TRBV5-8 combines with J gene TRBJ1-1, with no clear D. Germline CDR1 SGHTS, CDR2 YDEGEE. The CDR3 runs 14 residues. Trimming removed 7 bases from V and 5 bases from J, with 18 bases in between. CDR3 loop: CASGRAGLSTEAFF. CDR3 nucleotides: TGTGCCAGCGGAAGGGCCGGGCTGTCGACTGAAGCTTTCTTT. Combining the CDR3 with reference TRBV5-8 and TRBJ1-1 gives the whole variable domain EAGVTQSPTHLIKTRGQQATLRCSPISGHTSVYWYQQALGLGLQFLLWYDEGEERNRGNFPPRFSGRQFPNYSSELNVNALELEDSALYLCASGRAGLSTEAFFGQGTRLTVV.

The chain combines TRBV27 with TRBJ2-1; the match to TRBD2 covers 11 bases. The CDR3 is 15 amino acids. Germline CDR1 MNHEY, CDR2 SMNVEV (reference sequence). The trim removed 8 bases at V and 6 bases at J, leaving 9 bases unmatched. CDR3: CASGRLAGPLNEQFF. In DNA, the CDR3 is TGTGCCAGCGGACGACTAGCGGGACCCCTCAATGAGCAGTTCTTC.

J is TRBJ1-2 and V is TRBV7-9; a weak D match, TRBD1 (5 bases). From germline, CDR1 is SEHNR and CDR2 FQNEAQ (reference sequence). The CDR3 is 11 amino acids. Trimming stripped 8 bases from V and 4 bases from J, with 8 bases between. In DNA, the CDR3 is TGTGCCAGCGCGGGGGTCTATGGCTACACCTTC. It is translated as CASAGVYGYTF. Full variable domain (remainder filled in from reference TRBV7-9 and TRBJ1-2): DTGVSQNPRHKITKRGQNVTFRCDPISEHNRLYWYRQTLGQGPEFLTYFQNEAQLEKSRLLSDRFSAERPKGSFSTLEIQRTEQGDSAMYLCASAGVYGYTFGSGTRLTVV.

The chain links TRBV5-8 to TRBJ1-3, with D hard to call. Trimming removed 2 bases at V and 4 bases at J, with 13 bases between. Germline values: CDR1 SGHTS, CDR2 YDEGEE. This CDR3 contains 15 residues. This chain's CDR3 is CASSLGRTVGNTIYF. The DNA for the CDR3 is TGTGCCAGCAGCTTAGGGAGGACGGTCGGAAACACCATATATTTT.

The chain employs TRBV7-9 and TRBJ1-2, with 9 bases lining up with TRBD1. Trimming took 5 bases from V and 6 from J; bases not matched to a gene: 7. Looked up from germline, CDR1 is SEHNR and CDR2 is FQNEAQ (reference sequence). The CDR3 is 14 residues long. The CDR3 here is CASSPGQGWDGYTF. Written as DNA, the CDR3 is TGTGCCAGCAGCCCAGGACAGGGGTGGGATGGCTACACCTTC.

The J gene is TRBJ2-1, the V gene TRBV7-9; tentative D call: TRBD2 (6 bases). CDR1 and CDR2 (germline): SEHNR, FQNEAQ (reference sequence). The CDR3 is 12 amino acids. The V end lost 4 bases, the J end lost 6 bases, and 7 bases lay between the germline ends. As DNA, the CDR3 is TGTGCCAGCAGCTCGACTAGCAATGAGCAGTTCTTC. Translating gives CASSSTSNEQFF. The full variable domain, in which reference TRBV7-9 and TRBJ2-1 provide the parts outside the CDR3, is DTGVSQNPRHKITKRGQNVTFRCDPISEHNRLYWYRQTLGQGPEFLTYFQNEAQLEKSRLLSDRFSAERPKGSFSTLEIQRTEQGDSAMYLCASSSTSNEQFFGPGTRLTVL.

The chain has TRBV4-1 and TRBJ1-5; maybe TRBD1 (5 bases). Germline CDR1 MGHRA, CDR2 YSYEKL. The length of the CDR3 is 15 residues. The V end lost 3 bases, the J end lost 4 bases, and 13 bases lay between the germline ends. The CDR3 protein is CASSQAGPKNQPQHF. In nucleotides, the CDR3 is TGCGCCAGCAGCCAGGCGGGGCCTAAAAATCAGCCCCAGCATTTT.

The DNA of the CDR3 is TGTGCCAGCTCGCAAGAGGTGGAGGCCCAGTACTTC. Its translation: CASSQEVEAQYF. V gene TRBV18 combines with J gene TRBJ2-5; tentatively, D is TRBD2 (5 bases). The CDR3 consists of 12 residues. CDR1 is KGHSH, CDR2 LQKENI, per germline. V was shortened by 6 bases and J by 9 bases, with 14 bases between the two germline ends.

The chain links TRBV9 to TRBJ2-1; 11 bases are shared with TRBD2. The CDR3 length is 15 residues. Germline assignment: CDR1 SGDLS and CDR2 YYNGEE. V lost 0 bases, J lost 4 bases, and 0 bases stayed unmatched. CDR3 coding DNA: TGTGCCAGCAGCGTAGTAGCGGGAGGGTACAATGAGCAGTTCTTC. Its protein is CASSVVAGGYNEQFF.

The chain has TRBV21-1 and TRBJ2-5. TRBV21-1 counts as a pseudogene. CDR3 size: 14 residues. CDR3 in amino acids: CASSNRGRVETQYF. DNA for the CDR3: TGTGCCAGCAGCAATCGGGGGCGCGTGGAGACCCAGTACTTC.

This sequence joins TRBV7-8 and TRBJ1-2; TRBD1 matches at 7 bases. CDR1 and CDR2 from the germline V gene are SGHVS and FQNEAQ. V was clipped by 3 bases and J by 3 bases; unmatched bases: 4. The CDR3 sequence is 14 residues long. CDR3 region: CASSFGTVYYGYTF. The DNA for the CDR3 is TGTGCCAGCAGCTTCGGGACAGTCTACTATGGCTACACCTTC.